The 26 T cell receptor beta chains given below trace back to one sample, sequenced in a study of blood T cell repertoires in COVID-19. The table came from immunoSEQ multiplex PCR; TCRdb's copy has only in-frame clones and leaves some out. The table shows about 65,000 clones, with about 94% occurring only once. Source material: peripheral blood. The receptors here all came from a man between 65 and 79 years old with active COVID-19.

The chain combines TRBV6-5 with TRBJ1-5; 9 positions match TRBD1. Losses at the gene ends were 6 bases for V and 9 bases for J; bases not matched to a gene: 9. The germline gives CDR1 MNHEY, CDR2 SVGAGI. The CDR3 length is 14 residues. CDR3 nucleotide sequence: TGTGCCAGCAGAATATTACAGGGGGCATGGCCCCAGCATTTT. It specifies CASRILQGAWPQHF.

About this clone: The DNA is left out, because the CDR3 cannot be placed on it with certainty; the CDR3 is given as TCRdb lists it. The chain is built from TRBV28 and TRBJ1-2; the listed D gene, TRBD1, was not tested against the DNA. Germline loops: CDR1 MDHEN, CDR2 SYDVKM. The CDR3 spans 14 amino acids, including both terminal residues. CDR3: CASSFLAGNYGYTF.

V is TRBV6-5 and J is TRBJ2-5; D gene unclear. With 0 bases removed from V and 4 bases from J, the gap between germline ends came to 12 bases. Germline CDR1 and CDR2: MNHEY and SVGAGI. This CDR3 has 15 amino acids. CDR3 in amino acids: CASSYSIPARETQYF. For the CDR3, the DNA is TGTGCCAGCAGTTACTCGATCCCCGCCAGAGAGACCCAGTACTTC.

The V and J genes are TRBV28 and TRBJ1-6; D remains unclear. This CDR3 region has 13 residues. V shed 11 bases and J shed 5 bases, with 13 bases lying between them. Germline V CDR1 and CDR2: MDHEN, SYDVKM. This CDR3 reads CAPISCHNSPLHF. In DNA, the CDR3 is TGTGCCCCCATTAGCTGCCATAATTCACCCCTCCACTTT.

The chain uses TRBV14 and TRBJ2-3, with D perhaps matching TRBD1 (7 bases). CDR3 length: 15 residues. The germline V gene encodes CDR1 SGHDN and CDR2 FVKESK. The V and J ends lost 2 bases and 0 bases respectively, with 9 bases between them. The CDR3 loop is CASSQQGGSTDTQYF. As DNA, the CDR3 is TGTGCCAGCAGCCAACAGGGGGGAAGCACAGATACGCAGTATTTT.

V and J are TRBV4-2 and TRBJ2-7, with 7 bases aligning to TRBD1. Germline CDR1 is LGHNA and CDR2 is YNFKEQ. Trimming cost V 0 bases and J 2 bases; bases outside gene matches: 4. This CDR3 region has 15 residues. DNA of the CDR3: TGTGCCAGCAGCCAAGAAGCCCAGGGGGCCTACGAGCAGTACGTC. It translates to CASSQEAQGAYEQYV.

The V and J genes are TRBV4-3 and TRBJ1-2; perhaps TRBD1 as D (5 bases). Germline loops: CDR1 LGHNA, CDR2 YSLEER. The length of the CDR3 is 16 residues. Trimming took off 1 base at V and 4 bases at J, with 16 bases between the two ends. The CDR3 sequence: CASSQGMGGTVYGYTF. Written as DNA, the CDR3 is TGCGCCAGCAGCCAAGGCATGGGGGGGACGGTCTATGGCTACACCTTC.

V is TRBV14 and J is TRBJ2-1, with a tentative D call TRBD2 (5 bases). Germline-derived CDR1 and CDR2 are SGHDN and FVKESK. The CDR3 extends over 11 amino acids. Trimming cost V 6 bases and J 8 bases, with 8 bases left between them. CDR3 coding DNA: TGTGCCAGCAGATTGAGGGATGAGCAGTTCTTC. Translated: CASRLRDEQFF.

V gene TRBV3-1 (or the pseudogene TRBV3-2) combines with J gene TRBJ1-1; no definite D call. There are 14 residues in the CDR3. Looked up from germline, CDR1 is LGHDT and CDR2 is YNNKEL (reference sequence). Deletions cut 3 bases from V and 5 bases from J, with 13 bases between. CDR3 in amino acids: CASSHRTGGTEAFF. CDR3 bases: TGTGCCAGCAGCCACCGGACGGGAGGTACTGAAGCTTTCTTT.

The chain uses TRBV7-9 and TRBJ2-3; 11 bases align to TRBD2. The CDR3 covers 15 residues. The germline V gene encodes CDR1 SEHNR and CDR2 FQNEAQ (reference sequence). V gave up 7 bases and J gave up 4 bases; unmatched junction bases: 7. The CDR3 sequence is CASTQVAGGPDTQYF. The DNA of the CDR3 is TGTGCCAGCACCCAGGTAGCGGGGGGGCCAGATACGCAGTATTTT.

The rearrangement uses TRBV24-1 and TRBJ2-3; TRBD2 might be the D (5 bases). The CDR3 is made up of 14 amino acids. The V end lost 3 bases, the J end lost 3 bases, and 9 bases lay between the germline ends. CDR1 is KGHDR and CDR2 is SFDVKD in the germline V gene. Here the CDR3 reads CATSDERGTDTQYF. CDR3 bases: TGTGCCACCAGTGATGAGAGAGGGACAGATACGCAGTATTTT.

V and J are TRBV18 and TRBJ2-6; no definite D call. Germline CDR1 is KGHSH and CDR2 is LQKENI. The CDR3 length is 18 residues. With 0 bases removed from V and 0 bases from J, the gap between germline ends came to 12 bases. The CDR3 nucleotides are TGTGCCAGCTCACCACCTTCGGAACAGAACTCTGGGGCCAACGTCCTGACTTTC. The encoded protein is CASSPPSEQNSGANVLTF.

A single count supports this clone. The chain has TRBV2 and TRBJ1-6, with 9 bases identical to TRBD1. The CDR3 has 16 residues. Germline V gene lookup returns CDR1 SNHLY and CDR2 FYNNEI. With V trimmed by 6 bases and J by 6 bases, 9 bases remained unmatched. The CDR3 protein is CASSQTRQGGNSPLHF. Written as DNA, the CDR3 is TGTGCCAGCAGCCAAACCCGACAGGGGGGTAATTCACCCCTCCACTTT.

The chain employs TRBV19 and TRBJ1-6; 7 bases match TRBD1. CDR1 is LNHDA and CDR2 is SQIVND in the germline V gene (reference sequence). The CDR3 is 16 amino acids. Germline trimming cut 6 bases from V and 9 bases from J; bases unmatched to any gene: 14. CDR3 DNA: TGTGCCAGTAGCCCACCGACAGGGACCGGGATTTCACCCCTCCACTTT. Translated, it gives CASSPPTGTGISPLHF.

The chain combines TRBV18 with TRBJ2-5; possible D gene TRBD1, 5 bases. The V and J ends lost 0 bases and 5 bases respectively, with 10 bases between them. Per germline, CDR1 KGHSH and CDR2 LQKENI. The CDR3 runs to 14 residues. CDR3 DNA sequence: TGTGCCAGCTCACCACCGTCAGGGCCTGAGACCCAGTACTTC. Amino acids: CASSPPSGPETQYF.

The chain has TRBV2 and TRBJ2-7; the match to TRBD2 covers 8 bases. Trimming at V came to 6 bases and at J to 3 bases, leaving 4 bases not matched to a gene. CDR3 length equals 13 residues. Germline V CDR1 and CDR2: SNHLY, FYNNEI. The CDR3 DNA reads TGTGCCAGCAGCTTAACTAGCGGCTACGAGCAGTACGTC. It translates to CASSLTSGYEQYV.

The V gene is TRBV7-8, the J gene TRBJ2-7; unclear D gene. Trimming cost V 1 base and J 3 bases, with 4 bases left between them. The germline V gene has CDR1 SGHVS and CDR2 FQNEAQ. This CDR3 spans 12 amino acids. CDR3 coding DNA: TGTGCCAGCAGCTTAGTCAGCTACGAGCAGTACTTC. The encoded protein is CASSLVSYEQYF. Complete variable domain (other parts from reference TRBV7-8 and TRBJ2-7): GAGVSQSPRYKVAKRGQDVALRCDPISGHVSLFWYQQALGQGPEFLTYFQNEAQLDKSGLPSDRFFAERPEGSVSTLKIQRTQQEDSAVYLCASSLVSYEQYFGPGTRLTVT.

The chain carries TRBV11-1 and TRBJ2-2, with 8 bases identical to TRBD1. Germline values: CDR1 SGHAT, CDR2 FQDESV (reference sequence). V shed 7 bases, J shed 5 bases, and the junction held 6 bases outside the gene matches. This CDR3 comprises 14 residues. The CDR3 region is CASKGQGSTGELFF. CDR3 in DNA: TGTGCCAGCAAAGGACAGGGTAGTACCGGGGAGCTGTTTTTT.

The gene calls are TRBV7-9 and TRBJ1-6; TRBD1 is a possible D gene (5 bases). CDR1 SEHNR and CDR2 FQNEAQ come from the germline V gene (reference sequence). The germline V and J ends were trimmed by 0 bases and 7 bases, with 16 bases remaining between them. This CDR3 spans 17 amino acids. The chain's CDR3 is CASSLARGQGRNSPLHF. The CDR3 DNA sequence: TGTGCCAGCAGCTTAGCGCGTGGCCAGGGTCGCAATTCACCCCTCCACTTT.

J is TRBJ1-4 and V is TRBV5-4; TRBD1 matches at 7 bases. After removal of 4 bases from V and 5 bases from J, the junction contained 5 bases not matched to a gene. CDR3 size: 14 residues. Germline V gene lookup returns CDR1 SGHNT and CDR2 YYREEE (reference sequence). CDR3 bases: TGTGCCAGCAGCACGGACAGGTACAATGAAAAACTGTTTTTT. This sequence encodes CASSTDRYNEKLFF. Combining the CDR3 with reference TRBV5-4 and TRBJ1-4 gives the whole variable domain ETGVTQSPTHLIKTRGQQVTLRCSSQSGHNTVSWYQQALGQGPQFIFQYYREEENGRGNFPPRFSGLQFPNYSSELNVNALELDDSALYLCASSTDRYNEKLFFGSGTQLSVL.

The chain employs TRBV2 and TRBJ1-4; tentatively, D is TRBD1 (5 bases). The germline CDR1 and CDR2 sequences are SNHLY and FYNNEI. Trimming left V 8 bases short and J 8 bases short, with 15 bases between. CDR3 length: 13 residues. DNA of the CDR3: TGTGCCAGCCTGGGGCTCTGGCGGGAAAAACTGTTTTTT. This codes for CASLGLWREKLFF. The variable domain in full, with the rest retrieved from reference TRBV2 and TRBJ1-4, is EPEVTQTPSHQVTQMGQEVILRCVPISNHLYFYWYRQILGQKVEFLVSFYNNEISEKSEIFDDQFSVERPDGSNFTLKIRSTKLEDSAMYFCASLGLWREKLFFGSGTQLSVL.

This sequence joins TRBV2 and TRBJ2-5; D may be TRBD2 (6 bases). The germline V gene encodes CDR1 SNHLY and CDR2 FYNNEI. V lost 4 bases to trimming and J lost 0 bases, with 9 bases between them. CDR3 size: 14 residues. The chain's CDR3 is CASSGWEDQETQYF. The DNA for the CDR3 is TGTGCCAGCAGTGGTTGGGAGGACCAAGAGACCCAGTACTTC.

This chain uses TRBV5-6 with TRBJ2-2, with 10 positions matching TRBD1. This CDR3 spans 15 amino acids. With 3 bases clipped from V and 9 bases from J, the junction kept 8 bases outside the gene matches. From germline, CDR1 is SGHDT and CDR2 YYEEEE. CDR3 sequence (DNA): TGTGCCAGCAGCTCCGGGACAGGGGCACGCCGGGAGCTGTTTTTT. Its translation is CASSSGTGARRELFF.

The chain recombines TRBV6-1 with TRBJ2-1, with 8 positions matching TRBD2. The junction had 7 bases not matched to a gene; V was cut back by 0 bases and J by 9 bases. The CDR3 loop spans 15 amino acids. The germline V gene has CDR1 MNHNS and CDR2 SASEGT. The CDR3 protein is CASSEAFALAGEQFF. The DNA for the CDR3 is TGTGCCAGCAGTGAAGCGTTCGCCCTAGCGGGTGAGCAGTTCTTC.

The V call is TRBV5-4, the J call TRBJ2-3; 9 nucleotides match TRBD2. The trim removed 2 bases at V and 1 base at J, leaving 5 bases unmatched. There are 16 residues in the CDR3. Germline CDR1 reads SGHNT; CDR2 reads YYREEE (reference sequence). The CDR3 sequence: CASSFRLAARTDTQYF. CDR3 coding DNA: TGTGCCAGCAGCTTCCGACTAGCGGCACGCACAGATACGCAGTATTTT.

The chain links TRBV7-7 to TRBJ2-3; D remains ambiguous. The ends were cut back, 3 bases at V and 2 bases at J, with 12 bases in the middle. CDR3 size: 15 residues. Germline assignment: CDR1 SSHAT and CDR2 FNYEAQ (reference sequence). CDR3 in DNA: TGTGCCAGCAGCTTTACAGCTCTTCCCACAGATACGCAGTATTTT. Translation: CASSFTALPTDTQYF. The full variable domain, its missing parts supplied by reference TRBV7-7 and TRBJ2-3, is GAGVSQSPRYKVTKRGQDVTLRCDPISSHATLYWYQQALGQGPEFLTYFNYEAQPDKSGLPSDRFSAERPEGSISTLTIQRTEQRDSAMYRCASSFTALPTDTQYFGPGTRLTVL.